This T cell receptor (beta chain) was profiled in a study of T cells in Graves' hyperthyroidism and ophthalmopathy. Study results and caveats: In validation, the model predicted ophthalmopathy. These predictions came a median about 6.5 months before onset. In simple terms, a model built on 13 V-J features told ophthalmopathy apart from stable hyperthyroidism.

CDR1 and CDR2 (germline): ENHRY, SYGVKD. CDR3 length: 12 amino acids. The V gene lost 8 bases and the J gene lost 1 base, with 8 bases spanning the gap. As regards this clonotype: Its antigen remains unknown.

Researchers amplified the TCR beta CDR3 regions from RNA transcripts. Using the HTBI primer set, a first-round RT-PCR was run on the TCR CDR3. Each CDR3 protein is one row after TCRdb ran MiXCR on the multiplex PCR reads. Seen here are hundreds of thousands of distinct CDR3 sequences, about 15% observed once, and the top ten hold about 50%. Diagnoses rested on clinical symptoms, serum thyroxine and TRAb, thyroid ultrasound and orbital computed tomography. The PBMCs had their origin in approximately 10 ml of fresh peripheral blood. J is TRBJ1-1 and V is TRBV10-3, with a possible D match to TRBD1 (5 bases). The receptor's source is a woman aged 55-75 years with Graves' ophthalmopathy. The sequencing sample was made of blood. The CDR3, as DNA: TGTGCCATCCGGGGGGGGAACACTGAAGCTTTCTTT. Its translation: CAIRGGNTEAFF.